These 6 T cell receptor beta chains share one sample of origin, sequenced in a study of blood T cell repertoires in COVID-19. Sequencing was performed with immunoSEQ multiplex PCR; in TCRdb, only in-frame clones are kept and a portion is missing. The table records roughly 200,000 clones, roughly 84% of them present only once. Input material: peripheral blood. Receptors were obtained from a man aged 45-65 years with active or convalescent COVID-19.

This chain uses TRBV11-2 with TRBJ1-5; possibly TRBD1 for D (5 bases). Deletions cut 1 base from V and 7 bases from J, with 11 bases between. The CDR3 spans 14 residues. In germline, CDR1 is SGHAT, CDR2 FQNNGV. CDR3 region: CASSLGDGGQPQHF. The CDR3 DNA reads TGTGCCAGCAGCTTAGGGGACGGAGGGCAGCCCCAGCATTTT.

This clone has only a few counts. The chain is built from TRBV4-2 and TRBJ2-7; D perhaps matches TRBD1 (5 bases). V lost 0 bases and J lost 2, with 8 bases in between. CDR3 length: 14 residues. Germline V lookup: CDR1 LGHNA, CDR2 YNFKEQ. The CDR3 region has the DNA TGTGCCAGCAGCCAAGAAGTGGACACCTACGAGCAGTACTTC. Its protein is CASSQEVDTYEQYF.

This sequence joins TRBV12-3 or TRBV12-4 and TRBJ2-2, with a weak D call TRBD1 (6 bases). This CDR3 spans 13 amino acids. Trimming cost V 4 bases and J 9 bases, with 12 bases left between them. The CDR3 region is CASSWGQERELFF. CDR3 DNA sequence: TGTGCCAGCAGTTGGGGGCAAGAAAGGGAGCTGTTTTTT.

CDR3: CASSPLPSGGQGNTGELFF. As DNA, the CDR3 is TGTGCCAGCTCACCACTCCCTAGCGGGGGCCAAGGGAACACCGGGGAGCTGTTTTTT. The chain recombines TRBV18 with TRBJ2-2; 10 bases fit TRBD2. Looked up from germline, CDR1 is KGHSH and CDR2 is LQKENI. CDR3 length: 19 residues. The trim removed 1 base at V and 1 base at J, leaving 9 bases unmatched. The full variable domain, completed using reference TRBV18 and TRBJ2-2, is NAGVMQNPRHLVRRRGQEARLRCSPMKGHSHVYWYRQLPEEGLKFMVYLQKENIIDESGMPKERFSAEFPKEGPSILRIQQVVRGDSAAYFCASSPLPSGGQGNTGELFFGEGSRLTVL.

This rearrangement joins TRBV6-5 to TRBJ2-7, with D perhaps TRBD1 (5 bases). This CDR3 comprises 15 residues. The germline V and J ends were trimmed by 2 bases and 5 bases, with 16 bases remaining between them. Germline V gene data show CDR1 as MNHEY and CDR2 as SVGAGI. The CDR3 sequence: CASSYVGRAWHEQYF. DNA of the CDR3: TGTGCCAGCAGTTACGTTGGCAGGGCTTGGCACGAGCAGTACTTC.

V gene TRBV28 combines with J gene TRBJ2-7, with a weak D call TRBD2 (5 bases). V was cut by 2 bases and J by 2 bases, with 10 bases left in between. The CDR3 spans 14 residues. Germline V gives CDR1 MDHEN, CDR2 SYDVKM. The CDR3 reads CASSLPDLTYEQYF. The CDR3 coding sequence is TGTGCCAGCAGTTTACCGGACTTGACCTACGAGCAGTACTTC. Combining the CDR3 with reference TRBV28 and TRBJ2-7 gives the whole variable domain DVKVTQSSRYLVKRTGEKVFLECVQDMDHENMFWYRQDPGLGLRLIYFSYDVKMKEKGDIPEGYSVSREKKERFSLILESASTNQTSMYLCASSLPDLTYEQYFGPGTRLTVT.